These T cell receptor beta chains were read from a single sample in a study of CD8+ T cells in alopecia areata. Sequenced by immunoSEQ multiplex PCR; TCRdb stores in-frame clones only, minus some. This table holds some 150,000 clones, around 64% found once. The sequenced sample was CD8+ T cells sorted from blood, obtained at week 0. The receptors originated from a human donor with alopecia areata. Each CDR3 is given with its conserved first and last residue. Fields, in order: clone size, V gene, J gene, D gene, CDR3 DNA, CDR3 protein. A D gene is named only where the DNA matches it firmly. The size field is filled for only some rows; it gives once, few, many or a size class.

-,TRBV7-2,TRBJ2-3,-,TGTGCCAGCAGCCTACTTACGGGAGATACGCAGTATTTT,CASSLLTGDTQYF
-,TRBV5-6,TRBJ2-7,TRBD1,TGTGCCAGCAGCTCGACAGGGGGAGGGTTTTATGTCGAGCAGTACTTC,CASSSTGGGFYVEQYF
-,TRBV9,TRBJ2-3,-,TGTGCCAGCAGCGCGAGCACAGATACGCAGTATTTT,CASSASTDTQYF
-,TRBV2,TRBJ1-5,-,TGTGCCAGCACCCAACGGGGTACAGGGCATTTGCAGCCCCAGCATTTT,CASTQRGTGHLQPQHF
-,TRBV19,TRBJ1-5,-,TGTGCCAGTAGTATAGGGGGGCAGCCCCAGCATTTT,CASSIGGQPQHF
once,TRBV27,TRBJ2-1,-,TGTGCCAGCAGTTTATTTGAGGGTCCCTACAATGAGCAGTTCTTC,CASSLFEGPYNEQFF
-,TRBV15,TRBJ2-1,-,TGTGCCACCAGCAGAGTTAGGGACGCCCTGTTGCAGTTCTTC,CATSRVRDALLQFF
-,TRBV7-9,TRBJ2-1,-,TGTGCCAGCAGCTTGCCTGGGGCGGTTATCGATGAGCAGTTCTTC,CASSLPGAVIDEQFF
-,TRBV15,TRBJ2-2,TRBD2,TGTGCCACCAGCAGGACGGGACTAGCGGGGCTCGGGGAGCTGTTTTTT,CATSRTGLAGLGELFF
-,TRBV5-1,TRBJ2-5,TRBD1,TGCGCCAGCAGCTTAACCACCGGGACAGGGGAAGAGACCCAGTACTTC,CASSLTTGTGEETQYF
-,TRBV11-1,TRBJ2-1,TRBD2,TGTGCCAGCAGCTTAGTGCGGGGGGGCGCTTGGTACAATGAGCAGTTCTTC,CASSLVRGGAWYNEQFF